This TCR beta chain is drawn from a study of blood T cell repertoires in COVID-19. Study-level information: Samples came from the United States, Italy and Spain, spanning acute and convalescent COVID-19. PBMCs, B-cell-depleted T cells, or T cells were the source of the cDNA or gDNA that made up the material.

V was pared by 2 bases and J by 8 bases, with 8 bases of the junction left unmatched. Germline loops: CDR1 SGHNT, CDR2 YYREEE (reference sequence). The CDR3 sequence is 15 residues long. In the original workflow: Amplified reference gene primers provided the basis for estimating nucleated cell counts. Only in-frame clones appear in the TCRdb table, and some are missing; sequencing was by immunoSEQ multiplex PCR. The V and J calls and clone size are taken from that table; D and trimming were inferred from the DNA. There are around 53,000 clones in the sample; roughly 80% occur only once, and roughly a sixth lies in the top ten.

Material: peripheral blood. The V and J genes are TRBV5-4 and TRBJ2-1, with TRBD2 matching over 9 bases. The sequence was collected from a man between 65 and 85 years old with active COVID-19. The CDR3 DNA is TGTGCCAGCAGCTTACAACGCGGGAGGGGTGATGAGCAGTTCTTC. Its translation: CASSLQRGRGDEQFF.